These 32 T cell receptor beta chains were sequenced from one sample in a study of T cell changes during pregnancy in multiple sclerosis. The assay was immunoSEQ multiplex PCR, and TCRdb's table has in-frame clones only and misses some. The top ten hold almost 1.5% of the sample, which has tens of thousands of clones, roughly nine tenths seen once. This sample comprised peripheral blood, obtained in the second trimester of pregnancy. These TCRs come from a female donor with multiple sclerosis, enrolled in a pregnancy study.

J is TRBJ2-7 and V is TRBV5-1, with D maybe TRBD2 (5 bases). V dropped 4 bases and J dropped 6 bases, with 11 bases sitting between them. Germline loops: CDR1 SGHRS, CDR2 YFSETQ. The CDR3 runs to 12 residues. CDR3 coding DNA: TGCGCCAGCAGCGATGGAGGCTCCGAGCAGTACTTC. Translated: CASSDGGSEQYF.

This chain connects TRBV18 to TRBJ2-7, with D unclear. V lost 3 bases and J 5 bases, leaving 17 bases between the germline ends. In germline, CDR1 is KGHSH, CDR2 LQKENI. This CDR3 is 15 amino acids long. Here the CDR3 reads CASSPGHSVPNEQYF. In nucleotides, the CDR3 is TGTGCCAGCTCACCGGGCCACTCGGTCCCCAACGAGCAGTACTTC.

The V and J genes are TRBV30 and TRBJ2-7, with D tentatively TRBD1 (5 bases). This CDR3 is 13 amino acids long. With 1 base removed from V and 3 bases from J, the gap between germline ends came to 10 bases. Germline V CDR1 and CDR2: GTSNPN, SVGIG (reference sequence). For the CDR3, the DNA is TGTGCCTGGAGTGACTCCGGACACTACGAGCAGTACTTC. Translation gives CAWSDSGHYEQYF.

The chain links TRBV7-2 to TRBJ2-5; perhaps TRBD2 as D (7 bases). The CDR3 contains 16 residues. The germline V gene has CDR1 SGHTA and CDR2 FQGNSA. The V and J ends lost 3 bases and 4 bases respectively, with 18 bases between them. The CDR3 DNA follows: TGTGCCAGCAGCTTTCACTCGGGCGGGGGCGGAGAGACCCAGTACTTC. Amino acid sequence: CASSFHSGGGGETQYF.

As DNA, the CDR3 is TGCGCCAGCAGCCAGATCCCAGGTGGGGAGCAGTACTTC. Amino acid sequence: CASSQIPGGEQYF. V is TRBV5-1 and J is TRBJ2-5, with a possible D match to TRBD2 (5 bases). CDR1 SGHRS and CDR2 YFSETQ come from the germline V gene. The CDR3 length is 13 residues. The V end was cut by 4 bases, the J end by 11 bases, with 18 bases between.

The CDR3 DNA reads as TGTGCCAGCAGCCAAGGGGGACTAGCGGATCGCACAGATACGCAGTATTTT. Protein product: CASSQGGLADRTDTQYF. The chain recombines TRBV4-2 with TRBJ2-3; 11 bases match TRBD2. CDR1 and CDR2 from the germline V gene are LGHNA and YNFKEQ. Losses at the gene ends were 1 base for V and 1 base for J; bases not matched to a gene: 4. The CDR3 contains 17 residues.

This clone showed up just once. CDR3 DNA sequence: TGTGCCAGCAGCTTGGGACTAGCGGACTCCTACAATGAGCAGTTCTTC. Translating it yields CASSLGLADSYNEQFF. The V and J genes are TRBV7-9 and TRBJ2-1, with TRBD2 identical over 11 bases. Germline lookup yields CDR1 SEHNR and CDR2 FQNEAQ (reference sequence). The CDR3 consists of 16 residues. With V trimmed by 3 bases and J by 0 bases, 1 base remained unmatched. Full variable domain (remainder filled in from reference TRBV7-9 and TRBJ2-1): DTGVSQNPRHKITKRGQNVTFRCDPISEHNRLYWYRQTLGQGPEFLTYFQNEAQLEKSRLLSDRFSAERPKGSFSTLEIQRTEQGDSAMYLCASSLGLADSYNEQFFGPGTRLTVL.

This clone was seen ten or more times. The chain joins TRBV2 to TRBJ1-2; 7 bases are a match to TRBD1. The V gene's germline CDR1 is SNHLY and CDR2 FYNNEI. The CDR3 consists of 13 residues. J gave up 2 bases and V 9 bases, and 6 bases lay outside the gene matches. The CDR3: CAREDRTNYGYTF. CDR3 DNA: TGTGCCAGAGAGGACAGGACAAACTATGGCTACACCTTC.

This clone showed up just once. The chain uses TRBV9 and TRBJ2-7, with D possibly matching TRBD2 (5 bases). The CDR3 extends over 14 amino acids. The germline gives CDR1 SGDLS, CDR2 YYNGEE. V lost 3 bases and J 1 base, leaving 11 bases between the germline ends. CDR3 nucleotide sequence: TGTGCCAGCAGCGGAGGGCAGATTTCCTACGAGCAGTACTTC. Amino acid sequence: CASSGGQISYEQYF.

The chain carries TRBV5-1 and TRBJ1-5; D not resolved. V was shortened by 0 bases and J by 8 bases, with 9 bases between the two germline ends. There are 13 residues in the CDR3. Looked up from germline, CDR1 is SGHRS and CDR2 is YFSETQ. The CDR3 nucleotides read TGCGCCAGCAGCTTGGCCTCTGGAGAGCCCCAGCATTTT. It translates to CASSLASGEPQHF.

V usage is TRBV19 and J usage is TRBJ2-1; 8 positions agree with TRBD1. V was clipped by 7 bases and J by 7 bases; unmatched bases: 9. There are 14 residues in the CDR3. CDR1 is LNHDA, CDR2 SQIVND, per germline (reference sequence). In nucleotides, the CDR3 is TGTGCCAGTACCGGGCAGGGGGCGAGTAATGAGCAGTTCTTC. Residues: CASTGQGASNEQFF.

The chain carries TRBV11-2 and TRBJ2-2; tentatively, D is TRBD2 (5 bases). Per the germline V gene, CDR1 is SGHAT and CDR2 is FQNNGV. CDR3 size: 17 residues. V lost 4 bases and J lost 4, with 19 bases in between. CDR3 sequence: CASSSGRGSFGTGELFF. CDR3 DNA sequence: TGTGCCAGCAGCTCCGGGCGAGGGAGCTTTGGCACCGGGGAGCTGTTTTTT.

The J gene is TRBJ2-6, the V gene TRBV7-3; TRBD2 is a possible D gene (5 bases). V was cut by 1 base and J by 2 bases, with 6 bases left in between. Germline lookup yields CDR1 SGHTA and CDR2 FQGTGA. The CDR3 has 15 residues. CDR3 in DNA: TGTGCCAGCAGCTTAAGAGGGCCTGGGGCCAACGTCCTGACTTTC. This translates into CASSLRGPGANVLTF.

This chain uses TRBV18 with TRBJ2-5, with D perhaps matching TRBD1 (6 bases). In germline, CDR1 is KGHSH, CDR2 LQKENI. V gave up 1 base and J gave up 5 bases, with 14 bases separating them. This CDR3 is built from 15 residues. CDR3 region: CASSPRTAGFETQYF. CDR3 DNA sequence: TGTGCCAGCTCACCACGGACAGCAGGTTTTGAGACCCAGTACTTC.

This chain uses TRBV27 with TRBJ1-2; the D gene is possibly TRBD1 (5 bases). In germline, CDR1 is MNHEY, CDR2 SMNVEV (reference sequence). The CDR3 contains 13 residues. Trimming cost V 2 bases and J 4 bases, with 8 bases left between them. For the CDR3, the DNA is TGTGCCAGCAGTTTAAGGGGCGCCTATGGCTACACCTTC. It yields the protein CASSLRGAYGYTF.

The genes are TRBV7-2 and TRBJ2-1, with D hard to call. The CDR3 covers 13 residues. Germline V gene lookup returns CDR1 SGHTA and CDR2 FQGNSA. Trimming cost V 0 bases and J 5 bases, with 5 bases left between them. The DNA for the CDR3 is TGTGCCAGCAGCTTAGCTCTAGACAATGAGCAGTTCTTC. The encoded protein is CASSLALDNEQFF.

The gene calls are TRBV10-2 and TRBJ2-3; TRBD1 might be the D (6 bases). This CDR3 comprises 15 residues. The germline V and J ends were trimmed by 0 bases and 2 bases, with 9 bases remaining between them. CDR1 is WSHSY and CDR2 is SAAADI in the germline V gene. CDR3 bases: TGCGCCAGCAGTGAGTCATACAGGGTCACAGATACGCAGTATTTT. Protein: CASSESYRVTDTQYF.

The chain joins TRBV7-6 to TRBJ2-7; D is ambiguous. This CDR3 has 15 amino acids. Germline CDR1 and CDR2: SGHVS and FNYEAQ. V was shortened by 1 base and J by 0 bases, with 10 bases between the two germline ends. Here the CDR3 reads CASSLVRRFSYEQYF. The CDR3 nucleotides read TGTGCCAGCAGCTTAGTACGGCGGTTCTCCTACGAGCAGTACTTC.

The chain couples TRBV5-6 to TRBJ1-2, with 7 bases that match TRBD1. The CDR3 has 15 residues. Germline V lookup: CDR1 SGHDT, CDR2 YYEEEE. V gave up 4 bases and J gave up 8 bases; unmatched junction bases: 14. Here the CDR3 reads CASSTLGGSLRGYTF. The CDR3 DNA is TGTGCCAGCAGCACGTTAGGGGGCTCTCTTCGAGGCTACACCTTC.

In its sample, this clone was seen once. The rearrangement uses TRBV5-4 and TRBJ1-2; 7 bases fit TRBD1. The CDR3 covers 14 residues. Losses at the gene ends were 4 bases for V and 4 bases for J; bases not matched to a gene: 7. CDR1 and CDR2 (germline): SGHNT, YYREEE (reference sequence). This CDR3 is CASSRDRELYGYTF. The CDR3 nucleotides are TGTGCCAGCAGCCGCGACAGGGAACTCTATGGCTACACCTTC.

This chain joins TRBV27 and TRBJ2-1; D is perhaps TRBD2 (5 bases). V gave up 3 bases and J gave up 4 bases, with 13 bases separating them. Germline V gene sequence: CDR1 MNHEY, CDR2 SMNVEV (reference sequence). The CDR3 contains 15 residues. Here the CDR3 reads CASSLSSGYYNEQFF. In DNA form, the CDR3 reads TGTGCCAGCAGTTTGTCTTCGGGATATTACAATGAGCAGTTCTTC.

This rearrangement joins TRBV6-5 to TRBJ1-2; tentative D call: TRBD1 (5 bases). Germline V gives CDR1 MNHEY, CDR2 SVGAGI. Trimming pared 2 bases from V and 2 bases from J, leaving 9 bases between. The CDR3 spans 14 residues. The chain's CDR3 is CASSYGAVNYGYTF. CDR3 DNA: TGTGCCAGCAGTTACGGGGCAGTAAACTATGGCTACACCTTC.

The V and J genes are TRBV5-4 and TRBJ1-1; D is unclear. V was shortened by 0 bases and J by 5 bases, with 2 bases between the two germline ends. The CDR3 totals 11 residues. CDR1 and CDR2 (germline): SGHNT, YYREEE (reference sequence). The CDR3 nucleotides read TGTGCCAGCAGCTTGGCTACTGAAGCTTTCTTT. Its protein product is CASSLATEAFF. The full variable domain, completed using reference TRBV5-4 and TRBJ1-1, is ETGVTQSPTHLIKTRGQQVTLRCSSQSGHNTVSWYQQALGQGPQFIFQYYREEENGRGNFPPRFSGLQFPNYSSELNVNALELDDSALYLCASSLATEAFFGQGTRLTVV.

CDR3 in amino acids: CASARPPRVGVGNQPQHF. In nucleotides, the CDR3 is TGTGCTAGTGCCCGGCCCCCCAGGGTTGGGGTTGGCAATCAGCCCCAGCATTTT. The chain employs TRBV12-5 and TRBJ1-5; weak D call: TRBD1 (5 bases). The CDR3 spans 18 residues. In germline, CDR1 is LGHNT, CDR2 FRNRAP. The ends were cut back, 7 bases at V and 2 bases at J, with 24 bases in the middle. The full variable domain, rest sourced from reference TRBV12-5 and TRBJ1-5, is DARVTQTPRHKVTEMGQEVTMRCQPILGHNTVFWYRQTMMQGLELLAYFRNRAPLDDSGMPKDRFSAEMPDATLATLKIQPSEPRDSAVYFCASARPPRVGVGNQPQHFGDGTRLSIL.

This sequence joins TRBV2 and TRBJ2-5; 7 bases are a match to TRBD1. The V and J ends lost 9 bases and 2 bases, in that order; junction bases with no gene match: 9. The germline CDR1 and CDR2 sequences are SNHLY and FYNNEI. The CDR3 loop spans 14 amino acids. Here the CDR3 DNA reads TGTGCCAGTACCCGCCCAGGGGGTCAAGAGACCCAGTACTTC. This translates into CASTRPGGQETQYF.

The chain recombines TRBV29-1 with TRBJ1-1, with D perhaps TRBD1 (5 bases). The CDR3 loop spans 16 amino acids. The germline V gene has CDR1 SQVTM and CDR2 ANQGSEA. Trimming removed 4 bases from V and 0 bases from J, with 18 bases in between. The CDR3 region has the DNA TGCAGCGTTGGGGTAGCGGGGACGGGAATGAACACTGAAGCTTTCTTT. Translated: CSVGVAGTGMNTEAFF.

V usage is TRBV6-6 and J usage is TRBJ1-6, with D possibly being TRBD1 (5 bases). The CDR3 is 15 amino acids. Trimming removed 6 bases from V and 0 bases from J, with 9 bases in between. CDR1 and CDR2 (germline): MNHNY, SVGAGI (reference sequence). CDR3 loop: CASSRGDSYNSPLHF. The DNA for the CDR3 is TGTGCCAGCAGCCGGGGGGACTCCTATAATTCACCCCTCCACTTT.

The rearrangement joins TRBV6-1 to TRBJ1-2, with no clear D. The V gene's germline CDR1 is MNHNS and CDR2 SASEGT. The CDR3 loop spans 14 amino acids. V lost 5 bases and J 3 bases, leaving 13 bases between the germline ends. CDR3 sequence: CASSPPTDYYGYTF. The CDR3 DNA sequence: TGTGCCAGCAGTCCCCCGACGGACTACTATGGCTACACCTTC.

The V and J genes are TRBV5-1 and TRBJ2-5, with 8 positions matching TRBD2. The CDR3 is 13 amino acids. The germline V gene has CDR1 SGHRS and CDR2 YFSETQ. J was trimmed by 6 bases and V by 1 base; bases with no gene match: 2. CDR3: CASSLSGGKTQYF. CDR3 in DNA: TGCGCCAGCAGCTTGTCGGGGGGGAAGACCCAGTACTTC.

This rearrangement joins TRBV27 to TRBJ2-1, with 9 bases that match TRBD1. V lost 5 bases to trimming and J lost 2 bases; unmatched junction nucleotides: 4. Per germline, CDR1 MNHEY and CDR2 SMNVEV (reference sequence). The CDR3 consists of 15 residues. CDR3 nucleotides: TGTGCCAGCAGTCAGGACAGGGGCGCCTACAATGAGCAGTTCTTC. Protein: CASSQDRGAYNEQFF.

This clone was observed once. This rearrangement joins TRBV4-2 to TRBJ2-2; 7 bases are shared with TRBD2. V gave up 0 bases and J gave up 7 bases; unmatched junction bases: 5. Germline V CDR1 and CDR2: LGHNA, YNFKEQ. The CDR3 totals 15 residues. The CDR3 is CASSQDRSGRGELFF. The CDR3 nucleotides are TGTGCCAGCAGCCAAGATCGTAGCGGGCGCGGGGAGCTGTTTTTT.

The chain has TRBV5-1 and TRBJ2-1, with 12 bases matching TRBD2. The CDR3 spans 13 residues. Germline V CDR1 and CDR2: SGHRS, YFSETQ. After removal of 4 bases from V and 10 bases from J, the junction contained 3 bases not matched to a gene. CDR3 sequence (DNA): TGCGCCAGCAGCGCAGGACTAGCGGGGGAGCAGTTCTTC. This translates into CASSAGLAGEQFF.